This TCR beta chain was recorded in a study of graft-versus-host responses after intestinal transplantation (dated by TCRdb to 2020 to 2022). For the wider study: The transplants that recipients received were multivisceral, liver-intestinal, or isolated intestinal. Every recipient was given anti-thymocyte globulin induction, followed by about three years of maintenance tacrolimus and steroids. After intestinal transplantation, graft-versus-host and host-versus-graft alloreactive T cell clones were followed in the graft, circulation and bone marrow using bulk TCR-beta CDR3 sequencing. Alloreactive clones were identified by sequencing pre-transplant mixed lymphocyte reaction products and comparing these products with unstimulated pre-transplant donor and recipient T cells. Of the 20 to 30 intestinal transplant recipients enrolled in the cohort, one of whom was a retransplant, 3 patients without pretransplant specimens were excluded. Donor T cell macrochimerism was defined as a peak of at least 4% donor T cells among recipient peripheral blood mononuclear cells. Rather than going through the commercial service, samples from a few later patients were sequenced in-house on an Illumina MiSeq and processed with MiXCR.

Blood samples were collected up to 4 times in the first month after transplant and then at least monthly when available. The research as a whole found: Patients with donor T cell macrochimerism had high GvH to HvG T cell clonal ratios in their allografts. Early after transplant, peak levels of circulating GvH clones were associated with declines in HvG clones. GvH clones turned up in recipient bone marrow, with some appearing earlier in ileal mucosa or blood, a pattern consistent with an intestinal mucosal origin. The conclusions were limited by the relatively low number and heterogeneity of the intestinal transplant patients.

Library generation was performed with the immunoSEQ multiplex PCR assay. Adaptive Biotechnologies carried out high-throughput TCR-beta CDR3 sequencing of genomic DNA for most patients. From the authors' description of their analysis: TCR sequencing data were retrieved from Adaptive's ImmunoSEQ software for 15 to 20 patients, whereas a few other patients were processed with MiXCR and VDJtools. CDR3 nucleotide sequences shared by donor and recipient were removed because the origin of these sequences could not be assigned. To count as alloreactive, a clone needed at least 2-fold expansion over unstimulated cells and a minimum CFSE-low frequency of 0.002% (template counts) or 0.001% (read counts). Clones detected in sequenced pre-transplant spleen, lymph node, or MLR CFSE-low populations of the donor or recipient were defined as mappable. Cumulative frequency of alloreactive clones was calculated as a percentage of all sequences weighted by copy number. What TCRdb holds here is the immuneACCESS table cut down to in-frame rearrangements. Part of the clones is not present; checked against another copy, under half of the missing clones reflect an unresolved V gene, and the others are unexplained. V and J calls and clone size come straight from that table; D and trimming were deduced from the DNA. The sample includes just over 14,000 clones, with around 94% observed a single time. The ten biggest clones cover around 0.7% of the sample.

A remark on this clone: This clone's antigen is unknown. No much larger clone exists at a distance of one base, and base qualities are not known.

The sequence derives from a human patient who received an intestinal transplant, so some T cells may come from the graft donor. The source material was PBMCs, sampled 9 days after transplant.

The sequence in DNA is TGTGCCAGCAACCCCGGGGCAGACACAGATACGCAGTATTTT. Its translation is CASNPGADTDTQYF. Here the chain combines TRBV7-9 and TRBJ2-3; the D gene is perhaps TRBD1 or TRBD2, each of them matching over 5 bases. CDR1 and CDR2 (SEHNR, FQNEAQ) derive from the germline V gene (reference sequence). Trimming costs V 7 bases and J 2 bases, and their ends lie 13 bases apart. The CDR3 measures 14 amino acids from cysteine to phenylalanine. The retained sequence is limited to the CDR3, 42 bases, with the frame set at the first base.